The entry below describes one TCR beta chain. Its antigen is currently unknown. At one of its ends the junction is not consistent with the germline gene, which may arise from a read error. It was by two-round multiplex PCR that TCR beta CDR3 was amplified from genomic DNA. The first round of PCR was done with primers that matched each TRBV and TRBJ gene. One entry per CDR3 protein, called by TCRdb with MiXCR from the multiplex PCR reads. The sample has around 18,000 distinct CDR3 sequences; 29% are singletons. This CDR3 region has 15 residues. The germline V gene has CDR1 GTSNPN and CDR2 SVGIG (reference sequence). This sample is drawn from a study of prognosis after radiotherapy for stage I lung cancer. Study summary: There were no patients who received concurrent therapy with stereotactic body radiotherapy. Study results and caveats: Counted unique TCR clones declined after stereotactic body radiation therapy (median around 10,000 versus 6,500).

The chain employs TRBV30 and TRBJ2-6; perhaps D is TRBD1 or TRBD2 (5 bases each). The sequencing here drew on PBMCs, taken before or after stereotactic body radiation therapy (not recorded which). This receptor was taken from a donor older than 45 with non-small cell lung cancer. CDR3 sequence reads: CAWSVQYPGANVLAF. CDR3 nucleotide sequence: TGTGCCTGGAGTGTACAGTATCCCGGGGCCAACGTCCTGGCTTTC.